This T cell receptor beta chain appears in the sequencing data of a study of T cell responses to AZD1222 COVID-19 vaccine. Some clones are missing from TCRdb's copy, which holds only in-frame ones; the method was immunoSEQ multiplex PCR. The sample consists of about 73,000 clones, 70% to 90% of them appearing once. V lost 7 bases and J lost 5, with 14 bases in between. The germline gives CDR1 SQVTM, CDR2 ANQGSEA. The CDR3 consists of 13 residues. Remarks on this clone: Its antigen remains unidentified.

Findings of the study overall: Rises in breadth and depth of Spike-specific TCRs came after two AZD1222 doses.

The material sequenced was peripheral blood, taken on day 0 of AZD1222 vaccination. The chain carries TRBV29-1 and TRBJ1-4; maybe TRBD1 (5 bases). The sequence was collected from an adult in good health. The CDR3 coding sequence is TGCAGCGGTGGGACTGCTTTAAATGAAAAACTGTTTTTT. Amino acids: CSGGTALNEKLFF.